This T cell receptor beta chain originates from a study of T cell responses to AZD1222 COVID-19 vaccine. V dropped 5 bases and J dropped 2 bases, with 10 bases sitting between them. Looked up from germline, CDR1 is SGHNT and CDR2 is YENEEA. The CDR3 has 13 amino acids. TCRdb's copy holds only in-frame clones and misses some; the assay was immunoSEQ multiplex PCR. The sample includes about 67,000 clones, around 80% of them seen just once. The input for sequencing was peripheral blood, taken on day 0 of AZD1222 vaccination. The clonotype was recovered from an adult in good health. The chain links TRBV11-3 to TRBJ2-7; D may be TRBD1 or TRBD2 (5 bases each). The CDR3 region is CASSMGRAYEQYF. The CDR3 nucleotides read TGTGCCAGCAGCATGGGACGAGCCTACGAGCAGTACTTC. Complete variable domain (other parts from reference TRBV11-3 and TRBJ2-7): EAGVVQSPRYKIIEKKQPVAFWCNPISGHNTLYWYLQNLGQGPELLIRYENEEAVDDSQLPKDRFSAERLKGVDSTLKIQPAELGDSAVYLCASSMGRAYEQYFGPGTRLTVT.